This record looks at one T cell receptor (beta chain) sequence and its context. Antigen specificity is unknown. Germline values: CDR1 SGHTS, CDR2 YDEGEE. V was pared by 4 bases and J by 9 bases, with 8 bases between. The CDR3 covers 11 residues. This sample is part of a study of OX40 agonist ivuxolimab in advanced cancers. Study observations and caveats: Fewer expanded clones were found on average in CD4+ than in CD8+ T cells.

The data were produced by immunoSEQ multiplex PCR, yet TCRdb's version contains in-frame clones alone and is incomplete. The sample yields around 78,000 clones, 81% seen once. The chain recombines TRBV5-8 with TRBJ1-5; D gene unclear. Sample: CD4+ or CD8+ T cells sorted from blood, taken in a trial of the OX40 agonist ivuxolimab. The TCR originated in an adult with an advanced solid tumor such as melanoma, head and neck, liver or kidney cancer. In DNA form, the CDR3 reads TGTGCCAGCAGCCTCGTAGGGCCCCAGCATTTT. Protein sequence: CASSLVGPQHF.